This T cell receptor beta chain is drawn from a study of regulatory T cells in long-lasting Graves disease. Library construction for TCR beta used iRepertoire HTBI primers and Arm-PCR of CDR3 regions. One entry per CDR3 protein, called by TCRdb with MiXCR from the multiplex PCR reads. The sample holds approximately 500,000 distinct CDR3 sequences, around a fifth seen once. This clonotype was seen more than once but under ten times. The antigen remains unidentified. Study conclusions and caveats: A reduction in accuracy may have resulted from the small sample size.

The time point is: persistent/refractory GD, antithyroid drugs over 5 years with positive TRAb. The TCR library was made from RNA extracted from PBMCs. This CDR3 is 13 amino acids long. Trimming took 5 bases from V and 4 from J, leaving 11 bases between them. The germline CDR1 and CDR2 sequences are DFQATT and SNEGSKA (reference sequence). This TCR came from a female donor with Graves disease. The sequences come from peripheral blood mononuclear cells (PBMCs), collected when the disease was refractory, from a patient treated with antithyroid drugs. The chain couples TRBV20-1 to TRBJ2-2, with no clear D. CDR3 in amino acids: CSAWARSTGELFF. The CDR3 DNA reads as TGCAGTGCTTGGGCCCGGAGCACCGGGGAGCTGTTTTTT.